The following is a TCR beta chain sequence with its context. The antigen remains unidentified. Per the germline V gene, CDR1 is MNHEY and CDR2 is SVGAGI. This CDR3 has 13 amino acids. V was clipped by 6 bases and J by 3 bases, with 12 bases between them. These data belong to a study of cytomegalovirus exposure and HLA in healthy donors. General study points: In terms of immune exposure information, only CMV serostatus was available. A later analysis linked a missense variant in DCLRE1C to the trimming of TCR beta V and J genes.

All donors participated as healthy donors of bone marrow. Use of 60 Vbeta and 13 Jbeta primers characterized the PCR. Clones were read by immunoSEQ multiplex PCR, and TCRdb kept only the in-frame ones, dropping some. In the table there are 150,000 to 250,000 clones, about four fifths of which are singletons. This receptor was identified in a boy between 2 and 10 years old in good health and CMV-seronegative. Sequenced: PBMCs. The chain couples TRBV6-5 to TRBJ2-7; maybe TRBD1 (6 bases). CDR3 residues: CASSRGNVYEQYF. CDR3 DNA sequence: TGTGCCAGCAGCAGGGGAAATGTCTACGAGCAGTACTTC.